This T cell receptor (beta chain) was sequenced for a study of T cells in Graves' hyperthyroidism and ophthalmopathy. For the diagnoses, clinical symptoms, serum thyroxine and TRAb, thyroid ultrasound and orbital computed tomography were used. The CDR3 length is 14 residues. CDR1 and CDR2 (germline): MDHEN, SYDVKM. V was clipped by 5 bases and J by 3 bases; unmatched bases: 3. The TCR beta CDR3 regions underwent amplification using RNA transcripts as the source. HTBI primers were used for first-round RT-PCR of the TCR CDR3. TCRdb itself ran the multiplex PCR reads through MiXCR, one entry per CDR3 protein. This table holds about 260,000 distinct CDR3 sequences, over 20% found once. This clonotype occurred many times.

The sequence was obtained from a man younger than 40 with Graves' ophthalmopathy. V and J are TRBV28 and TRBJ1-1, with 10 nucleotides matching TRBD1. The sample consisted of blood. The CDR3 DNA sequence: TGTGCCAGCAGTCCGGGGACAGGGGACACTGAAGCTTTCTTT. It yields the protein CASSPGTGDTEAFF.